What follows are 21 T cell receptor beta chains derived from one specimen sequenced in a study of early T cells in non-severe SARS-CoV-2 infection. TCRdb analysed the 5' RACE reads with MiXCR anew, one entry per CDR3 protein. The sample includes just over 95,000 distinct CDR3 sequences, 11% of them seen just once. Source: whole blood, taken at baseline. These receptors were taken from an adult who was a healthcare worker with PCR-confirmed SARS-CoV-2 infection or an uninfected control (not recorded which).

Many counts were recorded for this clonotype. The chain employs TRBV18 and TRBJ2-3, with 13 bases matching TRBD2. J lost 7 bases, V lost 3 bases, and 7 bases had no gene match. Per the germline V gene, CDR1 is KGHSH and CDR2 is LQKENI. This CDR3 is built from 16 residues. The CDR3 reads CASSPRTSGSLNTQYF. DNA for the CDR3: TGTGCCAGCTCACCGCGGACTAGCGGGAGCCTAAATACGCAGTATTTT.

This clonotype has a handful of counts. The chain combines TRBV15 with TRBJ2-1, with D possibly being TRBD1 or TRBD2 (5 bases each). The CDR3 length is 13 residues. The germline gives CDR1 LNHNV, CDR2 YYDKDF (reference sequence). V lost 0 bases and J 8 bases, leaving 8 bases between the germline ends. The CDR3 protein is CATSRDRGDEQFF. In DNA form, the CDR3 reads TGTGCCACCAGCAGAGATCGAGGGGATGAGCAGTTCTTC.

This clonotype was detected many times. The CDR3 coding sequence is TGTGCCATCAGACCTACCGGGACAGGGGTCATCAATTCACCCCTCCACTTT. Translating gives CAIRPTGTGVINSPLHF. The V call is TRBV10-3, the J call TRBJ1-6; 10 nucleotides line up with TRBD1. J was trimmed by 7 bases and V by 6 bases; bases with no gene match: 12. The germline V gene has CDR1 ENHRY and CDR2 SYGVKD. The CDR3 sequence is 17 residues long.

This clonotype was detected ten times or more. The chain carries TRBV18 and TRBJ2-6; D gene unclear. Germline V gene lookup returns CDR1 KGHSH and CDR2 LQKENI. CDR3 length: 14 amino acids. Between the trimmed V and J ends, which lost 8 bases and 4 bases, there was a span of 12 bases. CDR3 nucleotide sequence: TGTGCCAGCGAAGAGTCCTCAGGGGCCAACGTCCTGACTTTC. This encodes CASEESSGANVLTF. The full variable domain, rest sourced from reference TRBV18 and TRBJ2-6, is NAGVMQNPRHLVRRRGQEARLRCSPMKGHSHVYWYRQLPEEGLKFMVYLQKENIIDESGMPKERFSAEFPKEGPSILRIQQVVRGDSAAYFCASEESSGANVLTFGAGSRLTVL.

This clonotype was counted ten times or more. The V and J genes are TRBV6-4 and TRBJ2-7; 11 bases are shared with TRBD2. CDR1 and CDR2 from the germline V gene are MRHNA and SNTAGT. The CDR3 contains 15 residues. Losses at the gene ends were 3 bases for V and 1 base for J; bases not matched to a gene: 2. The CDR3 protein is CASSELAGGSYEQYF. CDR3 sequence (DNA): TGTGCCAGCAGTGAGTTAGCGGGAGGGTCCTACGAGCAGTACTTC.

As concerns this clonotype: Its ends do not fully match the called genes, so a read error is possible. The chain couples TRBV18 to TRBJ2-3; TRBD1 is a possible D gene (5 bases). Germline CDR1 reads KGHSH; CDR2 reads LQKENI. The length of the CDR3 is 14 residues. The CDR3, as DNA: TGTGCCAGCTCACCACCTCAGGGAACAGATAAGCAGTATTTT. Residues: CASSPPQGTDKQYF.

A few counts support this clonotype. The rearrangement uses TRBV29-1 and TRBJ2-7; possible D gene TRBD1, 5 bases. The CDR3 loop spans 12 amino acids. The V end was cut by 6 bases, the J end by 2 bases, with 11 bases between. Germline loops: CDR1 SQVTM, CDR2 ANQGSEA. For the CDR3, the DNA is TGCAGCGTCAGGGTCGGTCCCTACGAGCAGTACTTC. Residues: CSVRVGPYEQYF.

This clonotype was counted at least ten times. The rearrangement uses TRBV29-1 and TRBJ2-7; possible D gene TRBD2, 6 bases. Germline V gene lookup returns CDR1 SQVTM and CDR2 ANQGSEA. The V end lost 6 bases, the J end lost 3 bases, and 12 bases lay between the germline ends. This CDR3 contains 12 residues. CDR3 nucleotides: TGCAGCGTAGGAGGGGACCGCTACGAGCAGTACTTC. It yields the protein CSVGGDRYEQYF.

The gene calls are TRBV7-3 and TRBJ2-4, with D possibly being TRBD1 (6 bases). Germline V gene lookup returns CDR1 SGHTA and CDR2 FQGTGA. Trimming removed 3 bases from V and 6 bases from J, with 9 bases in between. The CDR3 covers 13 residues. DNA of the CDR3: TGTGCCAGCAGCTTCGAGACAGGAAACATTCAGTACTTC. This codes for CASSFETGNIQYF.

This clonotype was picked up many times. The chain joins TRBV12-3 or TRBV12-4 to TRBJ1-1; 8 bases are shared with TRBD1. V gave up 6 bases and J gave up 8 bases; unmatched junction bases: 5. This CDR3 has 12 amino acids. CDR3 sequence reads: CASSFDRGEAFF. The CDR3 DNA sequence: TGTGCCAGCAGCTTTGACAGGGGAGAAGCTTTCTTT.

This clonotype was detected a few times. The gene calls are TRBV29-1 and TRBJ1-1; 8 nucleotides line up with TRBD1. This CDR3 region has 16 residues. Germline V gene sequence: CDR1 SQVTM, CDR2 ANQGSEA. Trimming at V came to 2 bases and at J to 3 bases, leaving 11 bases not matched to a gene. This chain's CDR3 is CSVEQGADSWDTEAFF. The CDR3 coding sequence is TGCAGCGTTGAACAGGGGGCAGATAGTTGGGACACTGAAGCTTTCTTT.

The DNA for the CDR3 is TGCAGTGCTATGCAGGGGTGGGATAACTATGGCTACACCTTC. Translated, it gives CSAMQGWDNYGYTF. The chain employs TRBV20-1 and TRBJ1-2, with D possibly matching TRBD1 (6 bases). Germline V gives CDR1 DFQATT, CDR2 SNEGSKA (reference sequence). This CDR3 has 14 amino acids. Trimming removed 4 bases at V and 1 base at J, with 13 bases between.

The V call is TRBV20-1, the J call TRBJ2-2; D is unclear. V lost 6 bases and J lost 1, with 15 bases in between. The CDR3 consists of 15 residues. The germline V gene has CDR1 DFQATT and CDR2 SNEGSKA (reference sequence). The CDR3 DNA reads TGCAGTGCGCTAAGACTGGGAAGGAACACCGGGGAGCTGTTTTTT. Translating it yields CSALRLGRNTGELFF.

About this clonotype: One end of the junction does not line up with germline, which may come from a read error. This chain connects TRBV28 to TRBJ2-7; 10 nucleotides line up with TRBD2. Germline-derived CDR1 and CDR2 are MDHEN and SYDVKM. CDR3 length: 15 amino acids. CDR3 residues: CVSSSTTSGKYEQYF. The CDR3 DNA reads TGTGTCAGCAGTTCCACAACTAGCGGGAAATACGAGCAGTACTTC.

In this sample, this clonotype turned up a few times. The J gene is TRBJ2-7, the V gene TRBV18; D remains unclear. CDR1 is KGHSH, CDR2 LQKENI, per germline. V lost 3 bases, J lost 4 bases, and 10 bases lay in between. The CDR3 spans 13 residues. CDR3 protein: CASSPADNYEQYF. The CDR3 DNA sequence: TGTGCCAGCTCACCGGCTGACAATTACGAGCAGTACTTC.

The chain recombines TRBV5-4 with TRBJ1-2; D is possibly TRBD1 (6 bases). V was trimmed by 3 bases and J by 9 bases, leaving 15 bases between them. The CDR3 has 13 residues. CDR1 and CDR2 (germline): SGHNT, YYREEE (reference sequence). CDR3 bases: TGTGCCAGCAGCTCGGACAGTCGGGGCAGCTACACCTTC. It codes for CASSSDSRGSYTF.

This chain links TRBV5-1 with TRBJ2-3; 8 bases fit TRBD1. The CDR3 spans 16 residues. Per germline, CDR1 SGHRS and CDR2 YFSETQ. V shed 4 bases and J 2 bases; nucleotides not matched to a gene: 9. The CDR3 bases are TGCGCCAGCAGCCCCGACGGACAGGGCAACACAGATACGCAGTATTTT. It codes for CASSPDGQGNTDTQYF.

V and J are TRBV5-1 and TRBJ1-2, with 8 bases identical to TRBD1. Germline CDR1 is SGHRS and CDR2 is YFSETQ. Losses at the gene ends were 4 bases for V and 5 bases for J; bases not matched to a gene: 10. The CDR3 consists of 15 residues. The CDR3 DNA reads TGCGCCAGCAGCCCCCTAAGACAGGGGATATATGGCTACACCTTC. As protein: CASSPLRQGIYGYTF.

The J gene is TRBJ2-4, the V gene TRBV4-1; 9 bases line up with TRBD1. The germline V gene encodes CDR1 MGHRA and CDR2 YSYEKL. The CDR3 totals 16 residues. Trimming at V came to 1 base and at J to 5 bases, leaving 6 bases not matched to a gene. The CDR3 reads CASSQVIGTGQNIQYF. The CDR3 region has the DNA TGCGCCAGCAGCCAAGTGATAGGGACAGGGCAAAACATTCAGTACTTC.

The gene calls are TRBV15 and TRBJ2-1, with D unresolved. Germline V gene sequence: CDR1 LNHNV, CDR2 YYDKDF (reference sequence). The CDR3 runs to 17 residues. V was clipped by 1 base and J by 3 bases, with 16 bases between them. As DNA, the CDR3 is TGTGCCACCAGCAGAGTAAGTGTGGGATTCTTCTACAATGAGCAGTTCTTC. This codes for CATSRVSVGFFYNEQFF.

V is TRBV7-2 and J is TRBJ1-2, with no clear D. This CDR3 region has 13 residues. Trimming stripped 1 base from V and 3 bases from J, with 6 bases between. CDR1 SGHTA and CDR2 FQGNSA come from the germline V gene. The CDR3, as DNA: TGTGCCAGCAGCTTAGAACAGTACTATGGCTACACCTTC. This encodes CASSLEQYYGYTF.